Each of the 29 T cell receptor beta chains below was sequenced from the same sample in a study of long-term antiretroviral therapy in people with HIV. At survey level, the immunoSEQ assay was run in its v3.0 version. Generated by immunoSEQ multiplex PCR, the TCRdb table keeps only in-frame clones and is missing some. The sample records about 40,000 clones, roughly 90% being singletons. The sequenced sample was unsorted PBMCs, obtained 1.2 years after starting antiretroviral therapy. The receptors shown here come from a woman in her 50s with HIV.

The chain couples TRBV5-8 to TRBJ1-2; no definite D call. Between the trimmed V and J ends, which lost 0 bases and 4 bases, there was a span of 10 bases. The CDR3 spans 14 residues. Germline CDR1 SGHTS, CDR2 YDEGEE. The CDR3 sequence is CASSLAGSLYGYTF. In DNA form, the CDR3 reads TGTGCCAGCAGCTTGGCAGGCAGCCTCTATGGCTACACCTTC. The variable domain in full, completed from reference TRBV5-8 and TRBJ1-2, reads EAGVTQSPTHLIKTRGQQATLRCSPISGHTSVYWYQQALGLGLQFLLWYDEGEERNRGNFPPRFSGRQFPNYSSELNVNALELEDSALYLCASSLAGSLYGYTFGSGTRLTVV.

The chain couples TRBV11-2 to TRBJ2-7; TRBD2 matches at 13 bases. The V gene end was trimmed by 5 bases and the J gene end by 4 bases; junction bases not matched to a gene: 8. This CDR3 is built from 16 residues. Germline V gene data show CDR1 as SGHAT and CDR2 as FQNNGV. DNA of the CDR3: TGTGCCAGCAGCCACACTAGCGGGGGGGTACCGTACGAGCAGTACTTC. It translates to CASSHTSGGVPYEQYF.

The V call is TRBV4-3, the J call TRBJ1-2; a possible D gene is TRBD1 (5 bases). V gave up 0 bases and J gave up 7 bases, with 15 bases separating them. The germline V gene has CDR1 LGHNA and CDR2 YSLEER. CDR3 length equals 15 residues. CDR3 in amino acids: CASSQEPGQRGGYTF. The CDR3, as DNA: TGCGCCAGCAGCCAAGAGCCGGGGCAGAGGGGTGGCTACACCTTC.

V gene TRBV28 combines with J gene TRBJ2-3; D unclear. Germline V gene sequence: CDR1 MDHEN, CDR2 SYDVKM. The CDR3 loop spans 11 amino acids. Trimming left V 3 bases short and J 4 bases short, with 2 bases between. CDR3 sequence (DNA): TGTGCCAGCAGTTTTTCAGATACGCAGTATTTT. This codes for CASSFSDTQYF. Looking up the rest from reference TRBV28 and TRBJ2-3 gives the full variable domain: DVKVTQSSRYLVKRTGEKVFLECVQDMDHENMFWYRQDPGLGLRLIYFSYDVKMKEKGDIPEGYSVSREKKERFSLILESASTNQTSMYLCASSFSDTQYFGPGTRLTVL.

This CDR3 reads CASSEGRLAGGEQFF. Here the CDR3 DNA reads TGTGCCAGCAGTGAAGGTAGACTAGCGGGGGGTGAGCAGTTCTTC. This chain joins TRBV2 and TRBJ2-1, with 13 nucleotides matching TRBD2. Germline CDR1 is SNHLY and CDR2 is FYNNEI. The trim removed 1 base at V and 9 bases at J, leaving 3 bases unmatched. This CDR3 has 15 amino acids. Full variable domain (remainder filled in from reference TRBV2 and TRBJ2-1): EPEVTQTPSHQVTQMGQEVILRCVPISNHLYFYWYRQILGQKVEFLVSFYNNEISEKSEIFDDQFSVERPDGSNFTLKIRSTKLEDSAMYFCASSEGRLAGGEQFFGPGTRLTVL.

The CDR3 nucleotides are TGTGCCAGCAGCCCAGAGAGCAGACAGGGCTCCGAGCAGTACTTC. It codes for CASSPESRQGSEQYF. The rearrangement uses TRBV7-2 and TRBJ2-7, with TRBD1 identical over 7 bases. With V trimmed by 5 bases and J by 6 bases, 13 bases remained unmatched. CDR3 length: 15 amino acids. Germline V gene sequence: CDR1 SGHTA, CDR2 FQGNSA.

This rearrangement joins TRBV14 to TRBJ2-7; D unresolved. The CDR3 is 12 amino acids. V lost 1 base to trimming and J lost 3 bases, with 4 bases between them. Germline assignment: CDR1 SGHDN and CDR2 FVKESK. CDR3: CASSQGSYEQYF. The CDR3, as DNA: TGTGCCAGCAGCCAAGGGAGCTACGAGCAGTACTTC.

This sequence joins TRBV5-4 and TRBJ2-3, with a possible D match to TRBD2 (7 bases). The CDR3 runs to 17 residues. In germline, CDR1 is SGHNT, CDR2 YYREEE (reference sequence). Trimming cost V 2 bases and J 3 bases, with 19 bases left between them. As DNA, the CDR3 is TGTGCCAGCAGCTTATCGAGGGGGGGCCTAGGTACAGATACGCAGTATTTT. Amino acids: CASSLSRGGLGTDTQYF.

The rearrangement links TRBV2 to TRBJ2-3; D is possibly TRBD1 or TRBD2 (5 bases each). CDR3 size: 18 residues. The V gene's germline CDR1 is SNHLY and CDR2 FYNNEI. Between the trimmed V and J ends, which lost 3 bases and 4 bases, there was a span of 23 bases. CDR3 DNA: TGTGCCAGCAGTGACTTATCGGGGCAGCCGAGTACATCAGATACGCAGTATTTT. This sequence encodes CASSDLSGQPSTSDTQYF.

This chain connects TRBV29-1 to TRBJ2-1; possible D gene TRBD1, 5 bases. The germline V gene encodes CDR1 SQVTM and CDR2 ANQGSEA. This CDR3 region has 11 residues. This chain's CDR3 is CRADGQGEQFF. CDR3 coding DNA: TGCAGAGCCGACGGGCAGGGTGAGCAGTTCTTC.

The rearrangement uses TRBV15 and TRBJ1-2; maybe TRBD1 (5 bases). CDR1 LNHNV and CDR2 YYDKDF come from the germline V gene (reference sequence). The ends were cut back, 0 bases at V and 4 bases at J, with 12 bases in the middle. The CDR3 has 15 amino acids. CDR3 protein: CATSRDTQGSYGYTF. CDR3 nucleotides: TGTGCCACCAGCAGAGATACCCAGGGTAGCTATGGCTACACCTTC.

CDR3 loop: CASSLIQGTTNEKLFF. The CDR3, as DNA: TGTGCCAGCAGTTTGATACAGGGGACAACTAATGAAAAACTGTTTTTT. The rearrangement links TRBV2 to TRBJ1-4; 7 nucleotides agree with TRBD1. Germline trimming cut 5 bases from V and 0 bases from J; bases unmatched to any gene: 6. The CDR3 is 16 amino acids. Germline V gives CDR1 SNHLY, CDR2 FYNNEI.

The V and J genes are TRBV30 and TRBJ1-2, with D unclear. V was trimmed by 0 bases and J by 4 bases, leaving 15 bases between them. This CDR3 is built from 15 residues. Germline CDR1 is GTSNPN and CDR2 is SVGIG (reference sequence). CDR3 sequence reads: CAWSVQQSPTYGYTF. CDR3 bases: TGTGCCTGGAGTGTACAACAGTCCCCCACCTATGGCTACACCTTC. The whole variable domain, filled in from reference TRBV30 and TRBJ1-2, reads SQTIHQWPATLVQPVGSPLSLECTVEGTSNPNLYWYRQAAGRGLQLLFYSVGIGQISSEVPQNLSASRPQDRQFILSSKKLLLSDSGFYLCAWSVQQSPTYGYTFGSGTRLTVV.

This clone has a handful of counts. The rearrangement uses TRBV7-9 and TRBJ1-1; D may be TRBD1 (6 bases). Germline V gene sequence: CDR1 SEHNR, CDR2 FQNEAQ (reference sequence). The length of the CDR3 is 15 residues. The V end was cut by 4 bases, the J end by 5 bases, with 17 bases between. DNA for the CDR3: TGTGCCAGCAGCTCTTCTGGCAGGGGCTATACTGAAGCTTTCTTT. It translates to CASSSSGRGYTEAFF.

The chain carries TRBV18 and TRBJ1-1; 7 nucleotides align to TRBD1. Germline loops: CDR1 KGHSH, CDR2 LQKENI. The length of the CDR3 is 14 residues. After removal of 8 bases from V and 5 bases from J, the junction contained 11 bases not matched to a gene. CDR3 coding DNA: TGTGCCAGCGTCGAGACAGGGTCGGTGACTGAAGCTTTCTTT. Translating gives CASVETGSVTEAFF.

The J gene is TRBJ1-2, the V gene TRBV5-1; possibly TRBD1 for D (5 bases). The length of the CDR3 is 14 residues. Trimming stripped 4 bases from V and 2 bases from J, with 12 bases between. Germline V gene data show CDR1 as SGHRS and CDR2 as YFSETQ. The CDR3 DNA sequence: TGCGCCAGCAGCCTCCGGGACGGGAACTATGGCTACACCTTC. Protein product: CASSLRDGNYGYTF.

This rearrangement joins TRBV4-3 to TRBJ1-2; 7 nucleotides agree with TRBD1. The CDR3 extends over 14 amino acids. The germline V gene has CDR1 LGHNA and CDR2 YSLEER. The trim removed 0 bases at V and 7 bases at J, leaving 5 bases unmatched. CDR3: CASSQDDRASGYTF. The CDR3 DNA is TGCGCCAGCAGCCAAGATGACAGGGCGAGTGGCTACACCTTC.

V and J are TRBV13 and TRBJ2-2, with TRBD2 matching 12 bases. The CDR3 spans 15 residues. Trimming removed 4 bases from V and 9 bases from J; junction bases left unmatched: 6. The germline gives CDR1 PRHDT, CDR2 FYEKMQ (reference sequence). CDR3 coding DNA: TGTGCCAGCAGCTCGCTAGCGGGGGGGCCCCGGGAGCTGTTTTTT. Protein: CASSSLAGGPRELFF.

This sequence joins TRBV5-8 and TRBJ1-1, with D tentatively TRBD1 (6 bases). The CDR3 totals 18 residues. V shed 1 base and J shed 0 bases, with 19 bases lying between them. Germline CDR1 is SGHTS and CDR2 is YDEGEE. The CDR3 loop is CASSLRVGTLDLNTEAFF. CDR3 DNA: TGTGCCAGCAGCTTGCGGGTCGGGACATTAGATTTGAACACTGAAGCTTTCTTT.

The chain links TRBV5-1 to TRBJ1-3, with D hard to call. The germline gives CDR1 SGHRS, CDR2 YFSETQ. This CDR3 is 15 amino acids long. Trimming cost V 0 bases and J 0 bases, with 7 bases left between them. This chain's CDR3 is CASSLGRNSGNTIYF. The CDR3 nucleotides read TGCGCCAGCAGCTTGGGAAGAAACTCTGGAAACACCATATATTTT.

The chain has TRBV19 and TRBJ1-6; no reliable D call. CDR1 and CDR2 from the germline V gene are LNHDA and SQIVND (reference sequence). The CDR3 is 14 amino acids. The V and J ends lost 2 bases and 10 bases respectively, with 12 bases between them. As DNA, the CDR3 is TGTGCCAGTAGTATAAGCAGGACGGAGTCACCCCTCCACTTT. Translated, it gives CASSISRTESPLHF.

The CDR3 DNA reads TGTGCCAGCAGCTGGAGCGGGGGGTTCGGTGAGCAGTACTTC. Translation: CASSWSGGFGEQYF. The chain uses TRBV9 and TRBJ2-7; 9 bases agree with TRBD2. This CDR3 comprises 14 residues. V trimming: 4 bases; J trimming: 7 bases; junction bases outside the gene matches: 9. CDR1 and CDR2 (germline): SGDLS, YYNGEE. Together with reference TRBV9 and TRBJ2-7, the CDR3 gives the full variable domain: DSGVTQTPKHLITATGQRVTLRCSPRSGDLSVYWYQQSLDQGLQFLIQYYNGEERAKGNILERFSAQQFPDLHSELNLSSLELGDSALYFCASSWSGGFGEQYFGPGTRLTVT.

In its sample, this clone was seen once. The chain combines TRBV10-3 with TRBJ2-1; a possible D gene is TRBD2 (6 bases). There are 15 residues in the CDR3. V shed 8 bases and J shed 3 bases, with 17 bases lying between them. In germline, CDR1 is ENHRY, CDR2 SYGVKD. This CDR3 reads CAIAGGLAGYNEQFF. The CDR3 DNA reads TGTGCCATCGCTGGAGGGCTAGCAGGCTACAATGAGCAGTTCTTC.

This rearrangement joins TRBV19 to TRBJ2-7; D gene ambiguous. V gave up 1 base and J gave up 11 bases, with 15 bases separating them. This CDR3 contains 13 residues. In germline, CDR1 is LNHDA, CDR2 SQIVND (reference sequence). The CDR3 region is CASSIVRPSKEYF. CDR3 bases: TGTGCCAGTAGTATAGTTCGTCCCTCGAAGGAGTACTTC.

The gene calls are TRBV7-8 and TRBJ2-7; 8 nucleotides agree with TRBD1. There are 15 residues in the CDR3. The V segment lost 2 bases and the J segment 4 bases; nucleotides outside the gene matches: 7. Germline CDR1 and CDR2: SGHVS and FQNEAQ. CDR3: CASSLSQGAGYEQYF. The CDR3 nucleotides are TGTGCCAGCAGCTTATCGCAGGGGGCTGGATACGAGCAGTACTTC.

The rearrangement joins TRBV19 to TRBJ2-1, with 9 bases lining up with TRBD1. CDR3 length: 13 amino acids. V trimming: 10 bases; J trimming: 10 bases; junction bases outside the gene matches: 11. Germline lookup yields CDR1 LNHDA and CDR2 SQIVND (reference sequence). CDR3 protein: CATRDRDLFEQFF. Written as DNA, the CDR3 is TGTGCCACCCGGGACAGGGATTTGTTCGAGCAGTTCTTC.

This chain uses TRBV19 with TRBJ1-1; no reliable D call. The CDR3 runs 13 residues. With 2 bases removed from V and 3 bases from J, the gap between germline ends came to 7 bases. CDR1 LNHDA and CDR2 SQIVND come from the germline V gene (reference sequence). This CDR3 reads CASSISGYTEAFF. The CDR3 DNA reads TGTGCCAGTAGTATAAGCGGGTACACTGAAGCTTTCTTT.

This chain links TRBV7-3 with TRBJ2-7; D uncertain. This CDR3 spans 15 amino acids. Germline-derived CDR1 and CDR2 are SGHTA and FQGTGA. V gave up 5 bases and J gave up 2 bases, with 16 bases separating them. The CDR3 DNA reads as TGTGCCAGCAGCCTCATGGCCGGGCTTCCCTACGAGCAGTACTTC. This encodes CASSLMAGLPYEQYF.

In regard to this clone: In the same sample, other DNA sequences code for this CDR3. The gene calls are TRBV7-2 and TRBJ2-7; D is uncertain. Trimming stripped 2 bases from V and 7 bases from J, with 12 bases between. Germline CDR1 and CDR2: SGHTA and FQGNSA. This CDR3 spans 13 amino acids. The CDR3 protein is CASSLWAGSEQYF. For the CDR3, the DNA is TGTGCCAGCAGCTTATGGGCCGGCAGTGAGCAGTACTTC.